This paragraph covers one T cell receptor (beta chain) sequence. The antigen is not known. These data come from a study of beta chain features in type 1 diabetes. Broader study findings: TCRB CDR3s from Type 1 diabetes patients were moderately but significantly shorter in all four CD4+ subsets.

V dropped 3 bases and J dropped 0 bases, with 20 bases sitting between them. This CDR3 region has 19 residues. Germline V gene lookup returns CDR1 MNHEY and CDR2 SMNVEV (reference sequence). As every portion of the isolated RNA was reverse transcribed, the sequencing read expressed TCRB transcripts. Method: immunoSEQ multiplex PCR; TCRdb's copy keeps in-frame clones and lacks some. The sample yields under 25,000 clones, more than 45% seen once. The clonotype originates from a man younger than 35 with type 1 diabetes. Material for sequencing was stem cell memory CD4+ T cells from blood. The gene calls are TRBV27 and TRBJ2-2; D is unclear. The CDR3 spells CASSLRVWQSSANTGELFF. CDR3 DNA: TGTGCCAGCAGTTTGAGAGTGTGGCAATCAAGCGCGAACACCGGGGAGCTGTTTTTT.